This T cell receptor (beta chain) was sequenced in a study of shared clonotypes between healthy human individuals. This CDR3 contains 13 residues. V was shortened by 3 bases and J by 1 base, with 5 bases between the two germline ends. The germline V gene has CDR1 SEHNR and CDR2 FQNEAQ (reference sequence). Naive-designated CD8 cells lacked CD45RO, were positively enriched for CCR7, and omitted terminally differentiated effector memory CD45RA+ cells. As to this clone: Distinct nucleotide sequences in the sample also encode this CDR3.

Method: immunoSEQ multiplex PCR; TCRdb's copy keeps in-frame clones and lacks some. Among roughly 1,800,000 clones listed, just under 95% were seen once. Sequences were obtained from naive CD8+ T cells sorted from blood. J is TRBJ2-3 and V is TRBV7-9, with D perhaps being TRBD1 or TRBD2 (5 bases each). The clonotype comes from a man younger than 30 in good health. The CDR3 region is CASSLGGTDTQYF. DNA of the CDR3: TGTGCCAGCAGCTTGGGGGGCACAGATACGCAGTATTTT.